Many counts were recorded for the clone carrying this T cell receptor (beta chain). The authors amplified TCR beta CDR3 regions from RNA transcripts. Second-round multiplex PCR came after first-round RT-PCR with HTBI primers. TCRdb used MiXCR to reprocess the multiplex PCR reads, holding one entry per CDR3 protein. This sample has some 370,000 distinct CDR3 sequences, with about 17% found just once. The data stem from a study of Graves' ophthalmopathy and Graves' hyperthyroidism. The CDR3 runs 19 residues. The V end was cut by 5 bases, the J end by 0 bases, with 23 bases between. The germline V gene encodes CDR1 SGHTA and CDR2 FQGNSA.

The source of this sequence is an adult woman with stable Graves' hyperthyroidism. Sequencing was performed on peripheral blood. The chain is built from TRBV7-2 and TRBJ1-5, with D perhaps matching TRBD1 (5 bases). The CDR3 DNA sequence: TGTGCCAGCAGCCCTCGCCCGAGGTGGACATCTGTTAGCAATCAGCCCCAGCATTTT. Translating gives CASSPRPRWTSVSNQPQHF. The full variable domain, with the rest looked up from reference TRBV7-2 and TRBJ1-5, is GAGVSQSPSNKVTEKGKDVELRCDPISGHTALYWYRQSLGQGLEFLIYFQGNSAPDKSGLPSDRFSAERTGGSVSTLTIQRTQQEDSAVYLCASSPRPRWTSVSNQPQHFGDGTRLSIL.